This TCR beta chain was documented in a study of blood T cell repertoires in COVID-19. Study information: Sources were T cells, B-cell-depleted T cells, or PBMCs; the material itself was cDNA or gDNA.

V trimming: 4 bases; J trimming: 5 bases; junction bases outside the gene matches: 7. CDR1 is GTSNPN and CDR2 is SVGIG in the germline V gene (reference sequence). The CDR3 runs 13 residues. Per the original methods: Nucleated cell counts were estimated from reference gene primer amplification. Libraries were prepared by immunoSEQ multiplex PCR; TCRdb keeps only in-frame clonotypes and omits some of them. D and trimming were read from the DNA, whereas the V and J calls and clone size are those reported in that table. The repertoire holds 200,000 to 250,000 clones, with about 90% as singletons. The sequencing input was peripheral blood. The sequence came from a man aged 35-49 years with active or convalescent COVID-19. The V and J genes are TRBV30 and TRBJ2-5; 7 positions agree with TRBD1. The CDR3 DNA follows: TGTGCCTGGATCAGGGGGATTGGGGAGACCCAGTACTTC. Translated, it gives CAWIRGIGETQYF.